Shown below are 30 T cell receptor beta chains from a single sample sequenced in a study of CD8+ T cells in alopecia areata. Treatment here: oral pan-JAK inhibitor, 5-10 mg twice daily. The authors extracted RNA and reverse transcribed it into cDNA as the sequencing template. The data were produced by immunoSEQ multiplex PCR, yet TCRdb's version contains in-frame clones alone and is incomplete. Of 150,000 to 200,000 clones listed, over 55% are singletons. The specimen comprised CD4+ T cells sorted from blood, sampled at week 24, from a patient treated with tofacitinib. All receptors derive from a human donor with alopecia areata.

The rearrangement links TRBV5-6 to TRBJ2-2, with TRBD1 matching over 12 bases. CDR1 SGHDT and CDR2 YYEEEE come from the germline V gene. Losses at the gene ends were 3 bases for V and 6 bases for J; bases not matched to a gene: 6. This CDR3 has 16 residues. CDR3 residues: CASSSLGQGASGELFF. In nucleotides, the CDR3 is TGTGCCAGCAGCTCGCTGGGACAGGGGGCTTCCGGGGAGCTGTTTTTT.

The V gene is TRBV29-1, the J gene TRBJ1-2; the D is unclear. Trimming removed 1 base at V and 7 bases at J, with 16 bases between. Germline lookup yields CDR1 SQVTM and CDR2 ANQGSEA. CDR3 size: 14 residues. As DNA, the CDR3 is TGCAGCGTTGAAGGGACGGCGGATGAGCGTGGCTACACCTTC. It translates to CSVEGTADERGYTF.

The chain recombines TRBV29-1 with TRBJ2-1, with a weak D call TRBD2 (6 bases). V lost 3 bases to trimming and J lost 2 bases, with 11 bases between them. The CDR3 extends over 14 amino acids. Germline CDR1 reads SQVTM; CDR2 reads ANQGSEA. CDR3 in amino acids: CSVDPLAAYNEQFF. As DNA, the CDR3 is TGCAGCGTTGATCCACTAGCCGCCTACAATGAGCAGTTCTTC.

This sequence joins TRBV29-1 and TRBJ1-1; no clear D. Trimming cost V 5 bases and J 0 bases, with 10 bases left between them. The germline V gene encodes CDR1 SQVTM and CDR2 ANQGSEA. This CDR3 region has 13 residues. CDR3: CSVYNSLNTEAFF. The CDR3 coding sequence is TGCAGCGTTTATAACTCTTTGAACACTGAAGCTTTCTTT.

The chain recombines TRBV6-1 with TRBJ2-3, with TRBD2 as a possible D gene (5 bases). Deletions cut 2 bases from V and 6 bases from J, with 9 bases between. The CDR3 contains 13 residues. CDR1 is MNHNS, CDR2 SASEGT, per germline. DNA of the CDR3: TGTGCCAGCAGTGAACTAGCTATCGATACGCAGTATTTT. It is translated as CASSELAIDTQYF.

The V call is TRBV11-2, the J call TRBJ1-5, with D uncertain. CDR1 SGHAT and CDR2 FQNNGV come from the germline V gene. V lost 4 bases and J 10 bases, leaving 11 bases between the germline ends. The CDR3 extends over 12 amino acids. The CDR3 DNA sequence: TGTGCCAGCAGCTCCGGGGAGAATCCCCAGCATTTT. Its protein is CASSSGENPQHF.

J is TRBJ2-1 and V is TRBV7-2; 13 positions agree with TRBD2. CDR3 length: 14 amino acids. The V and J ends lost 5 bases and 8 bases, in that order; junction bases with no gene match: 3. Germline loops: CDR1 SGHTA, CDR2 FQGNSA. The CDR3 DNA reads as TGTGCCAGCAGCACCGGACTAGCGGGGGATGAGCAGTTCTTC. It translates to CASSTGLAGDEQFF.

This clone was observed many times. The genes are TRBV7-8 and TRBJ2-7; 8 bases align to TRBD1. Germline trimming cut 5 bases from V and 7 bases from J; bases unmatched to any gene: 10. This CDR3 is 14 amino acids long. In germline, CDR1 is SGHVS, CDR2 FQNEAQ. The CDR3 DNA is TGTGCCAGCAGCCGTACAGGGGGTGAGTTTGAGCAGTACTTC. Its protein product is CASSRTGGEFEQYF.

V gene TRBV30 combines with J gene TRBJ1-2; weak D call: TRBD1 (6 bases). This CDR3 contains 16 residues. Trimming took off 0 bases at V and 2 bases at J, with 16 bases between the two ends. Per germline, CDR1 GTSNPN and CDR2 SVGIG (reference sequence). Here the CDR3 reads CAWSVYTGTANYGYTF. CDR3 DNA: TGTGCCTGGAGTGTGTATACAGGGACGGCAAACTATGGCTACACCTTC.

The chain uses TRBV11-2 and TRBJ1-2; 8 bases are a match to TRBD1. The CDR3 runs to 13 residues. V was pared by 4 bases and J by 8 bases, with 6 bases of the junction left unmatched. Germline loops: CDR1 SGHAT, CDR2 FQNNGV. CDR3 residues: CASSSATGDGYTF. CDR3 DNA: TGTGCCAGCAGCTCGGCGACAGGGGACGGCTACACCTTC.

The chain couples TRBV29-1 to TRBJ2-1; D not certain. Germline V gene sequence: CDR1 SQVTM, CDR2 ANQGSEA. Trimming took off 3 bases at V and 8 bases at J, with 17 bases between the two ends. The CDR3 consists of 14 residues. The CDR3 nucleotides are TGCAGCGTTGACCCCAAAAGCCTGCCCGATGAGCAGTTCTTC. Translating gives CSVDPKSLPDEQFF.

The V and J genes are TRBV18 and TRBJ1-5; TRBD1 might be the D (5 bases). In germline, CDR1 is KGHSH, CDR2 LQKENI. V was clipped by 3 bases and J by 5 bases, with 8 bases between them. This CDR3 is 13 amino acids long. The CDR3 DNA sequence: TGTGCCAGCTCACCCCAGGGTTATCAGCCCCAGCATTTT. Translation: CASSPQGYQPQHF.

The chain joins TRBV29-1 to TRBJ1-2; TRBD1 aligns across 7 bases. V trimming: 7 bases; J trimming: 3 bases; junction bases outside the gene matches: 5. The CDR3 is 12 residues long. Germline assignment: CDR1 SQVTM and CDR2 ANQGSEA. The CDR3 DNA reads TGCAGCGGGCGACAGGGTGACTATGGCTACACCTTC. Translation gives CSGRQGDYGYTF. The complete variable domain, with remaining parts taken from reference TRBV29-1 and TRBJ1-2, reads SAVISQKPSRDICQRGTSLTIQCQVDSQVTMMFWYRQQPGQSLTLIATANQGSEATYESGFVIDKFPISRPNLTFSTLTVSNMSPEDSSIYLCSGRQGDYGYTFGSGTRLTVV.

This rearrangement joins TRBV5-1 to TRBJ2-7; TRBD2 matches at 7 bases. Trimming at V came to 5 bases and at J to 3 bases, leaving 5 bases not matched to a gene. The CDR3 sequence is 13 residues long. CDR1 and CDR2 from the germline V gene are SGHRS and YFSETQ. CDR3 in amino acids: CASRSRGDYEQYF. In nucleotides, the CDR3 is TGCGCCAGCAGAAGCCGGGGGGACTACGAGCAGTACTTC.

V and J are TRBV10-3 and TRBJ2-3; D is perhaps TRBD2 (6 bases). Germline assignment: CDR1 ENHRY and CDR2 SYGVKD. This CDR3 contains 14 residues. The V gene lost 8 bases and the J gene lost 1 base, with 13 bases spanning the gap. The CDR3 DNA reads as TGTGCCATCGGAGCGACGGGGGGCACAGATACGCAGTATTTT. Its translation is CAIGATGGTDTQYF.

The J gene is TRBJ1-2, the V gene TRBV15; D uncertain. This CDR3 contains 15 residues. V was trimmed by 0 bases and J by 6 bases, leaving 14 bases between them. Germline CDR1 reads LNHNV; CDR2 reads YYDKDF (reference sequence). CDR3 amino acids: CATSRDGWGGDGYTF. The CDR3 DNA is TGTGCCACCAGCAGAGATGGGTGGGGAGGAGATGGCTACACCTTC.

J is TRBJ1-5 and V is TRBV30, with a weak D call TRBD1 (5 bases). V lost 4 bases to trimming and J lost 0 bases, with 7 bases between them. Germline values: CDR1 GTSNPN, CDR2 SVGIG (reference sequence). There are 13 residues in the CDR3. The CDR3 DNA is TGTGCCTGGACCGACAGTAGCAATCAGCCCCAGCATTTT. Residues: CAWTDSSNQPQHF.

This rearrangement joins TRBV30 to TRBJ1-6, with TRBD1 as a possible D gene (5 bases). V was clipped by 7 bases and J by 8 bases, with 18 bases between them. The CDR3 has 14 amino acids. Looked up from germline, CDR1 is GTSNPN and CDR2 is SVGIG (reference sequence). The CDR3 coding sequence is TGTGCCTCTAACGAGGGGTTTTCGGATTCACCCCTCCACTTT. Translation gives CASNEGFSDSPLHF.

The chain combines TRBV29-1 with TRBJ1-1; D might be TRBD1 (5 bases). The V end was cut by 4 bases, the J end by 6 bases, with 15 bases between. Per the germline V gene, CDR1 is SQVTM and CDR2 is ANQGSEA. The CDR3 is 13 residues long. CDR3 sequence (DNA): TGCAGCGTTGTAGGCAGGGTAAGGGCTGAAGCTTTCTTT. This encodes CSVVGRVRAEAFF. The entire variable domain, with the rest obtained from reference TRBV29-1 and TRBJ1-1, is as follows: SAVISQKPSRDICQRGTSLTIQCQVDSQVTMMFWYRQQPGQSLTLIATANQGSEATYESGFVIDKFPISRPNLTFSTLTVSNMSPEDSSIYLCSVVGRVRAEAFFGQGTRLTVV.

This clone was detected only a few times. This chain connects TRBV29-1 to TRBJ2-5; tentative D call: TRBD1 (7 bases). CDR1 SQVTM and CDR2 ANQGSEA come from the germline V gene. The CDR3 is 12 residues long. V dropped 6 bases and J dropped 6 bases, with 14 bases sitting between them. This CDR3 reads CSVRDSWKTQYF. CDR3 nucleotides: TGCAGCGTGCGGGACAGTTGGAAGACCCAGTACTTC.

The rearrangement joins TRBV30 to TRBJ2-1, with D perhaps matching TRBD2 (6 bases). This CDR3 has 13 amino acids. Trimming took off 7 bases at V and 5 bases at J, with 15 bases between the two ends. The germline V gene encodes CDR1 GTSNPN and CDR2 SVGIG (reference sequence). CDR3 sequence: CASGGPGDNEQFF. The CDR3 region has the DNA TGTGCCTCAGGTGGCCCGGGGGACAATGAGCAGTTCTTC.

V and J are TRBV11-3 and TRBJ2-2, with a tentative D call TRBD2 (6 bases). This CDR3 spans 14 amino acids. V lost 7 bases and J 8 bases, leaving 17 bases between the germline ends. The germline V gene encodes CDR1 SGHNT and CDR2 YENEEA. DNA for the CDR3: TGTGCCAGCATCGGCGGGGCGAGCAAAGGGGAGCTGTTTTTT. Protein: CASIGGASKGELFF.

The rearrangement joins TRBV6-6 to TRBJ2-1; 8 bases line up with TRBD1. The CDR3 extends over 14 amino acids. Germline V gene sequence: CDR1 MNHNY, CDR2 SVGAGI (reference sequence). V lost 6 bases, J lost 4 bases, and 5 bases stayed unmatched. CDR3 sequence: CASSGQGVYNEQFF. The CDR3 coding sequence is TGTGCCAGCAGCGGACAGGGAGTGTACAATGAGCAGTTCTTC.

This chain connects TRBV2 to TRBJ1-4; the match to TRBD1 covers 9 bases. The trim removed 4 bases at V and 7 bases at J, leaving 4 bases unmatched. Per germline, CDR1 SNHLY and CDR2 FYNNEI. The CDR3 length is 14 residues. CDR3 nucleotide sequence: TGTGCCAGCAGTGTCGAGACAGGGGGTGAAAAACTGTTTTTT. This encodes CASSVETGGEKLFF.

The chain is built from TRBV30 and TRBJ1-5; D not certain. The CDR3 consists of 13 residues. V gave up 0 bases and J gave up 9 bases, with 12 bases separating them. Per the germline V gene, CDR1 is GTSNPN and CDR2 is SVGIG (reference sequence). DNA for the CDR3: TGTGCCTGGAGTGTTAGAAAGGATGGGCCCCAGCATTTT. This sequence encodes CAWSVRKDGPQHF.

V usage is TRBV6-6 and J usage is TRBJ2-1, with D possibly being TRBD2 (6 bases). V lost 7 bases and J 0 bases, leaving 13 bases between the germline ends. The germline gives CDR1 MNHNY, CDR2 SVGAGI (reference sequence). This CDR3 spans 15 amino acids. The CDR3 spells CASTKDGSSYNEQFF. DNA for the CDR3: TGTGCCAGCACTAAGGACGGGAGCTCCTACAATGAGCAGTTCTTC.

This chain links TRBV25-1 with TRBJ1-1; TRBD1 is a possible D gene (6 bases). The V end lost 1 base, the J end lost 0 bases, and 12 bases lay between the germline ends. The germline V gene encodes CDR1 MGHDK and CDR2 SYGVNS. The CDR3 extends over 16 amino acids. In DNA, the CDR3 is TGTGCCAGCAGTGAATCTACGACAGGAATGAACACTGAAGCTTTCTTT. Translating gives CASSESTTGMNTEAFF.

The CDR3 sequence is CAWSQVSNQPQHF. CDR3 in DNA: TGTGCCTGGAGTCAAGTTAGCAATCAGCCCCAGCATTTT. The chain carries TRBV30 and TRBJ1-5, with D uncertain. The V gene lost 2 bases and the J gene lost 0 bases, with 5 bases spanning the gap. Germline V CDR1 and CDR2: GTSNPN, SVGIG (reference sequence). The CDR3 totals 13 residues.

This clone was counted only a few times. This chain links TRBV19 with TRBJ2-7; D is ambiguous. Germline V lookup: CDR1 LNHDA, CDR2 SQIVND (reference sequence). CDR3 length: 15 amino acids. V lost 5 bases to trimming and J lost 0 bases, with 14 bases between them. Here the CDR3 reads CASSPSDASSYEQYF. CDR3 bases: TGTGCCAGTAGTCCGTCGGATGCGAGCTCCTACGAGCAGTACTTC.

The chain has TRBV20-1 and TRBJ1-2; 7 bases map to TRBD1. Germline assignment: CDR1 DFQATT and CDR2 SNEGSKA (reference sequence). The CDR3 is 11 amino acids. The trim removed 7 bases at V and 8 bases at J, leaving 7 bases unmatched. In DNA form, the CDR3 reads TGCAGTGGGGGGAACAGGGGAGGCTACACCTTC. Its translation: CSGGNRGGYTF.